One and the same sample provided the 17 T cell receptor beta chains below, sequenced in a study of blood T cell repertoires in COVID-19. Produced via immunoSEQ multiplex PCR; TCRdb's table is partial and in-frame only. The profile covers about 250,000 clones, with about four fifths appearing a single time and 15% to 18% taken by the ten largest. The material sequenced was peripheral blood. The receptor source for this set is a person between 65 and 79 years old with COVID-19, enrolled during active disease.

The J gene is TRBJ1-3, the V gene TRBV6-4; 7 bases match TRBD1. CDR3 length: 18 residues. V was clipped by 5 bases and J by 0 bases; unmatched bases: 13. Germline lookup yields CDR1 MRHNA and CDR2 SNTAGT. CDR3 coding DNA: TGTGCCAGCAGTAAGCGACAGGGTATCTTAAGCTCTGGAAACACCATATATTTT. It translates to CASSKRQGILSSGNTIYF.

The V call is TRBV5-1, the J call TRBJ1-4; TRBD1 is a possible D gene (5 bases). Per germline, CDR1 SGHRS and CDR2 YFSETQ. The CDR3 totals 15 residues. The V and J ends lost 0 bases and 8 bases respectively, with 14 bases between them. CDR3 loop: CASSLEGLSAEKLFF. The CDR3 DNA follows: TGCGCCAGCAGCTTGGAGGGGCTTTCGGCGGAAAAACTGTTTTTT.

The rearrangement links TRBV19 to TRBJ1-5; 8 nucleotides align to TRBD1. Germline CDR1 and CDR2: LNHDA and SQIVND (reference sequence). CDR3 length equals 14 residues. V lost 3 bases, J lost 7 bases, and 5 bases stayed unmatched. The CDR3 nucleotides read TGTGCCAGTAGTATTTCAGGGGGCGGACAGCCCCAGCATTTT. Translating it yields CASSISGGGQPQHF.

This clone was counted only a few times. This sequence joins TRBV9 and TRBJ2-7; TRBD1 matches at 9 bases. Per germline, CDR1 SGDLS and CDR2 YYNGEE. Trimming took 0 bases from V and 5 from J; bases not matched to a gene: 9. The length of the CDR3 is 16 residues. The CDR3: CASSVALGTGLDEQYF. The CDR3 bases are TGTGCCAGCAGCGTAGCGTTAGGGACAGGGCTCGACGAGCAGTACTTC.

The genes are TRBV6-6 and TRBJ1-6; TRBD1 matches 7 bases. Germline V gene sequence: CDR1 MNHNY, CDR2 SVGAGI (reference sequence). The V and J ends lost 6 bases and 0 bases, in that order; junction bases with no gene match: 5. The CDR3 runs 16 residues. In DNA form, the CDR3 reads TGTGCCAGCAGCGAGGGACAGAGCTCCTATAATTCACCCCTCCACTTT. This translates into CASSEGQSSYNSPLHF.

This chain connects TRBV9 to TRBJ1-6; 8 positions agree with TRBD1. After removal of 1 base from V and 8 bases from J, the junction contained 8 bases not matched to a gene. The germline V gene has CDR1 SGDLS and CDR2 YYNGEE. The CDR3 has 16 residues. The CDR3 DNA reads as TGTGCCAGCAGCGTATCGGGACAGGTTTTGGATTCACCCCTCCACTTT. It encodes CASSVSGQVLDSPLHF.

The V and J genes are TRBV28 and TRBJ2-2, with TRBD1 identical over 7 bases. Germline CDR1 and CDR2: MDHEN and SYDVKM. This CDR3 region has 16 residues. Losses at the gene ends were 5 bases for V and 4 bases for J; bases not matched to a gene: 10. The CDR3 here is CASSPAPTGFTGELFF. Here the CDR3 DNA reads TGTGCCAGCAGTCCCGCGCCGACAGGGTTCACCGGGGAGCTGTTTTTT.

This clone is a singleton in its sample. The V and J genes are TRBV6-5 and TRBJ2-5, with 7 bases fitting TRBD1. J gave up 4 bases and V 6 bases, and 11 bases lay outside the gene matches. Germline CDR1 reads MNHEY; CDR2 reads SVGAGI. This CDR3 spans 15 amino acids. For the CDR3, the DNA is TGTGCCAGCAGATTGAACCGGCCAGGGGGAGAGACCCAGTACTTC. This gives the protein CASRLNRPGGETQYF.

V is TRBV6-5 and J is TRBJ2-7; TRBD1 might be the D (5 bases). Trimming left V 0 bases short and J 3 bases short, with 12 bases between. The CDR3 is made up of 15 amino acids. The germline V gene has CDR1 MNHEY and CDR2 SVGAGI. DNA for the CDR3: TGTGCCAGCAGTTACTCATCGGCAGGGAACTACGAGCAGTACTTC. It translates to CASSYSSAGNYEQYF.

The V call is TRBV29-1, the J call TRBJ1-3; perhaps TRBD1 as D (6 bases). V was cut by 7 bases and J by 2 bases, with 12 bases left in between. The germline V gene encodes CDR1 SQVTM and CDR2 ANQGSEA. This CDR3 spans 13 amino acids. DNA for the CDR3: TGCAGCGGCAGGGGCGCGACTGGAAACACCATATATTTT. As protein: CSGRGATGNTIYF.

This clone occurred once. This sequence joins TRBV5-5 and TRBJ1-5; D unclear. This CDR3 has 15 amino acids. Germline CDR1 is SGHKS and CDR2 is YYEKEE (reference sequence). V was pared by 4 bases and J by 0 bases, with 11 bases between. Here the CDR3 reads CASSPSAGSNQPQHF. For the CDR3, the DNA is TGTGCCAGCAGCCCATCGGCGGGTAGCAATCAGCCCCAGCATTTT.

The chain couples TRBV7-3 to TRBJ2-2; the D is unclear. CDR1 is SGHTA and CDR2 is FQGTGA in the germline V gene. There are 13 residues in the CDR3. V lost 5 bases, J lost 7 bases, and 11 bases lay in between. CDR3 sequence: CASSQNSGGELFF. Written as DNA, the CDR3 is TGTGCCAGCAGCCAAAACAGTGGCGGGGAGCTGTTTTTT.

This clone has just a few counts. V and J are TRBV28 and TRBJ1-2; D is ambiguous. The germline V and J ends were trimmed by 3 bases and 2 bases, with 13 bases remaining between them. Germline V gives CDR1 MDHEN, CDR2 SYDVKM. The CDR3 sequence is 15 residues long. The CDR3 protein is CASSFISGTNYGYTF. The DNA of the CDR3 is TGTGCCAGCAGTTTTATCTCAGGAACCAACTATGGCTACACCTTC.

V is TRBV6-2 or TRBV6-3 and J is TRBJ2-1, with 8 bases that match TRBD2. Looked up from germline, CDR1 is MNHEY and CDR2 is SVGEGT. With 5 bases clipped from V and 3 bases from J, the junction kept 3 bases outside the gene matches. The CDR3 totals 14 residues. The CDR3 nucleotides are TGTGCCAGCAGTAGCGGGGGCCTCTACAATGAGCAGTTCTTC. Translated, it gives CASSSGGLYNEQFF.

The gene calls are TRBV7-9 and TRBJ1-2; D is possibly TRBD1 (6 bases). The CDR3 has 14 residues. The germline V and J ends were trimmed by 3 bases and 0 bases, with 8 bases remaining between them. Looked up from germline, CDR1 is SEHNR and CDR2 is FQNEAQ (reference sequence). CDR3 loop: CASSLTGSNYGYTF. As DNA, the CDR3 is TGTGCCAGCAGCTTGACAGGTTCTAACTATGGCTACACCTTC.

V usage is TRBV7-3 and J usage is TRBJ2-1; 7 nucleotides match TRBD2. Germline lookup yields CDR1 SGHTA and CDR2 FQGTGA. CDR3 length: 20 residues. V was pared by 4 bases and J by 7 bases, with 25 bases of the junction left unmatched. The CDR3 loop is CASSSPSRKWREWRANEQFF. CDR3 coding DNA: TGTGCCAGCAGCTCCCCCTCGAGAAAATGGCGGGAGTGGAGGGCTAATGAGCAGTTCTTC.

V is TRBV3-1 (or the pseudogene TRBV3-2) and J is TRBJ2-3; D may be TRBD1 (6 bases). The CDR3 has 14 amino acids. Germline CDR1 reads LGHDT; CDR2 reads YNNKEL (reference sequence). V was trimmed by 1 base and J by 2 bases, leaving 7 bases between them. The CDR3 DNA sequence: TGTGCCAGCAGCCAAGTGGGGGCCACAGATACGCAGTATTTT. Translating gives CASSQVGATDTQYF.